This entry describes one TCR beta chain. Its antigen remains unknown. A much larger clone differs by one base, so this may be a read error. It was RNA transcripts that yielded the amplified TCR beta CDR3 regions. TCR CDR3 regions were first amplified by RT-PCR with HTBI primers. TCRdb analysed the multiplex PCR reads with MiXCR anew, one entry per CDR3 protein. The data show some 420,000 distinct CDR3 sequences, roughly an eighth seen once. Uncontrolled infection, other autoimmune disease, pregnancy or lactation led to exclusion. Source material for PBMCs was 10 ml fresh peripheral blood. The sample belongs to a study of T cells in Graves' hyperthyroidism and ophthalmopathy. The study, taken as a whole, reports: Among clonotypes expanded in thyroid above 0.001, most were also found in blood.

The CDR3 totals 17 residues. This TCR came from a woman in her late teens or twenties with Graves' hyperthyroidism. The sequencing input was blood. The V gene is TRBV12-3 or TRBV12-4, the J gene TRBJ1-3, with D possibly matching TRBD1 (6 bases). The CDR3 protein is CASSLAQNRASGNTLYF. CDR3 DNA sequence: TGTGCCAGCAGTTTAGCTCAGAACAGGGCTTCTGGAAACACCTTATATTTT.